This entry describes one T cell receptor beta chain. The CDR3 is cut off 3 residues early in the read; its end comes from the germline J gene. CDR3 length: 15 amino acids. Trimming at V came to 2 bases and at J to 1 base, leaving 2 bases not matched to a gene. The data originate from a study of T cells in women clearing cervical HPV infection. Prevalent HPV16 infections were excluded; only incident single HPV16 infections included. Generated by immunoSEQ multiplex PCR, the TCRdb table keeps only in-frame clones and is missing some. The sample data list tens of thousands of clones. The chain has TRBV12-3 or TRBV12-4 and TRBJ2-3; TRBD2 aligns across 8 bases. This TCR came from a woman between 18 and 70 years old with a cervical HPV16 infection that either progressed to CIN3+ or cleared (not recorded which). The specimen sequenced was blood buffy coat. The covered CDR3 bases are TGTGCCAGCAGTTTATACGGGGGGGGCACAGATACG. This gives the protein CASSLYGGGTDT. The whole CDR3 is CASSLYGGGTDTQYF.